The clone carrying this T cell receptor beta chain was recorded a few times. Its antigen remains unidentified. Additional DNA sequences in this sample encode the identical CDR3. The CDR3 contains 12 residues. CDR1 and CDR2 from the germline V gene are SGHTA and FQGNSA. Trimming stripped 2 bases from V and 4 bases from J, with 3 bases between. This record belongs to a study of cytomegalovirus exposure and HLA in healthy donors. Overall study findings and caveats: Follow-up analysis seemed to connect common viral pathogens with several of the most significant clusters identified. The authors judged a highly shared variant cluster likely a sequencing artifact.

In the PCR, 60 Vbeta and 13 Jbeta primers were used. The method was immunoSEQ multiplex PCR; TCRdb's version includes in-frame clones alone and lacks a portion of them. This sample yields just over 150,000 clones, of which 80% are seen a single time; roughly 6.3% belongs to the top ten. The sample comprised PBMCs. This clonotype was obtained from a male donor in good health and CMV-seropositive. V is TRBV7-2 and J is TRBJ1-5; no definite D call. CDR3 protein: CASSLLNQPQHF. The CDR3 coding sequence is TGTGCCAGCAGCTTACTGAATCAGCCCCAGCATTTT.